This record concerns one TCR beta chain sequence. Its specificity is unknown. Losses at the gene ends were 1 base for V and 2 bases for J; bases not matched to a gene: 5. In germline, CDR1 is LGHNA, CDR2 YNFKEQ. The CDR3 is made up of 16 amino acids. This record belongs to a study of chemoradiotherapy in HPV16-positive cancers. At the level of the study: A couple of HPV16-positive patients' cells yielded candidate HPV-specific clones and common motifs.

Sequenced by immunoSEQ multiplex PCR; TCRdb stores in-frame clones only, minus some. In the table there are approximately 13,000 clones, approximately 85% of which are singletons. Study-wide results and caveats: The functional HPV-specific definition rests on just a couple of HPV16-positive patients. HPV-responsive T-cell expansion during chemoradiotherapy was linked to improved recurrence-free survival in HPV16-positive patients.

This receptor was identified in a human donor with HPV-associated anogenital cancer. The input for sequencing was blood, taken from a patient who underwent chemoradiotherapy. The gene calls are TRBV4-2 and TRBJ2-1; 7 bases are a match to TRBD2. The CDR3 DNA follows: TGTGCCAGCAGCCAAGCGAGCGGGGATCCCTACAATGAGCAGTTCTTC. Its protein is CASSQASGDPYNEQFF.